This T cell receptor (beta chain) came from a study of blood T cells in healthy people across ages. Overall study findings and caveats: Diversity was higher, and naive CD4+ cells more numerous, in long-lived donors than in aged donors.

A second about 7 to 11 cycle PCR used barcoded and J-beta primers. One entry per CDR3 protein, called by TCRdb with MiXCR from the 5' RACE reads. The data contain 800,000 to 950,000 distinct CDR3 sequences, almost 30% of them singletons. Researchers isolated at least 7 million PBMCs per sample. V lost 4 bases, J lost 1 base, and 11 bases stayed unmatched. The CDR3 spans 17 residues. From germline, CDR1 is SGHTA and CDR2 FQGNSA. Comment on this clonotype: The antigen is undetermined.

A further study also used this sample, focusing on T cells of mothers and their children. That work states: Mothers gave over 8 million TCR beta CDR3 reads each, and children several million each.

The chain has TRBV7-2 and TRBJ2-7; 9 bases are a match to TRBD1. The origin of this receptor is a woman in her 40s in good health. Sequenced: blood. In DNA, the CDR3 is TGTGCCAGCAGCTCCCTTGGGGACAGGGCTTCTTCCTACGAGCAGTACTTC. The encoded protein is CASSSLGDRASSYEQYF.